The 21 T cell receptor beta chains reported below all come from one sample, sequenced in a study of blood T cell repertoires in COVID-19. Generated by immunoSEQ multiplex PCR, the TCRdb table keeps only in-frame clones and is missing some. The sample records fewer than 500,000 clones, around 88% being singletons. The specimen sequenced was peripheral blood. These receptors all stem from a woman in her twenties or thirties with acute or convalescent COVID-19.

V gene TRBV2 combines with J gene TRBJ1-6; 7 bases map to TRBD1. From germline, CDR1 is SNHLY and CDR2 FYNNEI. This CDR3 comprises 13 residues. The J segment lost 13 bases and the V segment lost 5 bases, leaving 8 bases of the junction unmatched. The CDR3 reads CASSLGQRRPLHF. CDR3 coding DNA: TGTGCCAGCAGTCTGGGACAGCGCAGGCCCCTCCACTTT. Looking up the rest from reference TRBV2 and TRBJ1-6 gives the full variable domain: EPEVTQTPSHQVTQMGQEVILRCVPISNHLYFYWYRQILGQKVEFLVSFYNNEISEKSEIFDDQFSVERPDGSNFTLKIRSTKLEDSAMYFCASSLGQRRPLHFGNGTRLTVT.

This clone was recorded only once. The chain joins TRBV10-2 to TRBJ2-7; TRBD1 aligns across 8 bases. Looked up from germline, CDR1 is WSHSY and CDR2 is SAAADI. The CDR3 spans 13 residues. V lost 6 bases, J lost 5 bases, and 6 bases stayed unmatched. The DNA of the CDR3 is TGCGCCAGCAGCCGGACAGGGCTCGACGAGCAGTACTTC. It specifies CASSRTGLDEQYF.

Only one count was recorded for this clone. This sequence joins TRBV5-6 and TRBJ1-2; TRBD1 aligns across 12 bases. After removal of 4 bases from V and 7 bases from J, the junction contained 8 bases not matched to a gene. Germline CDR1 and CDR2: SGHDT and YYEEEE. This CDR3 spans 15 amino acids. CDR3 region: CASSGPGQGAVGYTF. Written as DNA, the CDR3 is TGTGCCAGCAGCGGACCGGGACAGGGGGCGGTTGGCTACACCTTC.

The V gene is TRBV10-2, the J gene TRBJ2-3; the match to TRBD2 covers 9 bases. In germline, CDR1 is WSHSY, CDR2 SAAADI. With 6 bases clipped from V and 6 bases from J, the junction kept 13 bases outside the gene matches. There are 16 residues in the CDR3. DNA of the CDR3: TGCGCCAGCAGAGTTCTAGCGGGGAACCTCTGGGATACGCAGTATTTT. This translates into CASRVLAGNLWDTQYF.

V gene TRBV3-1 (or the pseudogene TRBV3-2) combines with J gene TRBJ2-7; tentatively, D is TRBD2 (5 bases). The CDR3 runs to 12 residues. Germline-derived CDR1 and CDR2 are LGHDT and YNNKEL (reference sequence). Trimming pared 1 base from V and 4 bases from J, leaving 5 bases between. Here the CDR3 DNA reads TGTGCCAGCAGCCAAGGCGGGTACGAGCAGTACTTC. Its protein product is CASSQGGYEQYF.

This chain connects TRBV4-1 to TRBJ2-3, with 14 bases matching TRBD2. In germline, CDR1 is MGHRA, CDR2 YSYEKL. This CDR3 comprises 16 residues. Trimming cost V 4 bases and J 5 bases; bases outside gene matches: 5. The CDR3 reads CASSRWTSGGLDTQYF. The CDR3 coding sequence is TGCGCCAGCAGCCGATGGACTAGCGGGGGGTTAGATACGCAGTATTTT.

The chain carries TRBV6-2 or TRBV6-3 and TRBJ2-2, with unresolved D. Germline V gene sequence: CDR1 MNHEY, CDR2 SVGEGT. The CDR3 has 12 amino acids. Trimming pared 3 bases from V and 6 bases from J, leaving 5 bases between. CDR3 loop: CASSYYPGELFF. Written as DNA, the CDR3 is TGTGCCAGCAGTTATTATCCCGGGGAGCTGTTTTTT.

This clone was seen a few times. V gene TRBV4-2 combines with J gene TRBJ2-5; perhaps TRBD1 as D (5 bases). The CDR3 sequence is 16 residues long. Trimming pared 0 bases from V and 5 bases from J, leaving 16 bases between. Germline loops: CDR1 LGHNA, CDR2 YNFKEQ. CDR3 loop: CASSQDPTGPGETQYF. Here the CDR3 DNA reads TGTGCCAGCAGCCAAGACCCCACAGGCCCTGGGGAGACCCAGTACTTC.

The rearrangement links TRBV19 to TRBJ1-5, with 8 nucleotides matching TRBD1. Germline V gene sequence: CDR1 LNHDA, CDR2 SQIVND (reference sequence). With V trimmed by 4 bases and J by 6 bases, 8 bases remained unmatched. This CDR3 is 15 amino acids long. As DNA, the CDR3 is TGTGCCAGTAGTAAAATCGGACAGGGCGGTCAGCCCCAGCATTTT. Its translation is CASSKIGQGGQPQHF.

Comment on this clone: The sample carries other DNA sequences with the same CDR3. The genes are TRBV7-9 and TRBJ2-3; 8 nucleotides agree with TRBD1. This CDR3 is 15 amino acids long. Germline values: CDR1 SEHNR, CDR2 FQNEAQ (reference sequence). V lost 4 bases, J lost 4 bases, and 7 bases stayed unmatched. The CDR3 nucleotides are TGTGCCAGCAGCTACGGACAGGGAGAAGCAGATACGCAGTATTTT. Protein: CASSYGQGEADTQYF.

The rearrangement links TRBV7-9 to TRBJ2-7; D might be TRBD1 (5 bases). This CDR3 is 12 amino acids long. The V end lost 5 bases, the J end lost 6 bases, and 11 bases lay between the germline ends. CDR1 and CDR2 from the germline V gene are SEHNR and FQNEAQ (reference sequence). The CDR3 DNA follows: TGTGCCAGCAGCCCTAGTGGGGCCGAGCAGTACTTC. This codes for CASSPSGAEQYF.

This clone was picked up one time. The rearrangement uses TRBV10-2 and TRBJ2-7, with 8 bases matching TRBD1. Germline V gene sequence: CDR1 WSHSY, CDR2 SAAADI. The CDR3 spans 15 residues. Unmatched junction bases numbered 17, after V lost 11 bases and J lost 5 bases. CDR3 DNA sequence: TGCGCCGCCAGTGGGGCAGGACAGGGCTTTAACGAGCAGTACTTC. Translated, it gives CAASGAGQGFNEQYF.

This clone was seen more than once but under ten times. The same CDR3 arises from other DNA sequences in this sample as well. The chain carries TRBV9 and TRBJ2-2, with 8 bases identical to TRBD2. Trimming cost V 0 bases and J 0 bases; bases outside gene matches: 1. Germline CDR1 and CDR2: SGDLS and YYNGEE. The length of the CDR3 is 16 residues. For the CDR3, the DNA is TGTGCCAGCAGCGTAGCGGGGGGGGCGAACACCGGGGAGCTGTTTTTT. This encodes CASSVAGGANTGELFF. The entire variable domain, with the rest obtained from reference TRBV9 and TRBJ2-2, is as follows: DSGVTQTPKHLITATGQRVTLRCSPRSGDLSVYWYQQSLDQGLQFLIQYYNGEERAKGNILERFSAQQFPDLHSELNLSSLELGDSALYFCASSVAGGANTGELFFGEGSRLTVL.

This rearrangement joins TRBV5-1 to TRBJ2-7; 9 bases fit TRBD1. Per germline, CDR1 SGHRS and CDR2 YFSETQ. The CDR3 consists of 15 residues. V was clipped by 4 bases and J by 6 bases; unmatched bases: 11. The CDR3 sequence: CASSLQQGAAGEQYF. The CDR3 DNA sequence: TGCGCCAGCAGCCTACAACAGGGGGCGGCGGGCGAGCAGTACTTC.

The CDR3 sequence is CASSQIQGAGNQPQHF. In DNA form, the CDR3 reads TGTGCCAGCAGCCAAATACAGGGGGCCGGCAATCAGCCCCAGCATTTT. The chain links TRBV7-7 to TRBJ1-5, with 9 bases identical to TRBD1. This CDR3 comprises 16 residues. Germline-derived CDR1 and CDR2 are SSHAT and FNYEAQ (reference sequence). V shed 5 bases and J 2 bases; nucleotides not matched to a gene: 7.

V is TRBV4-1 and J is TRBJ1-2; TRBD1 aligns across 7 bases. This CDR3 is built from 17 residues. From germline, CDR1 is MGHRA and CDR2 YSYEKL. V lost 3 bases, J lost 2 bases, and 12 bases stayed unmatched. The CDR3 bases are TGCGCCAGCAGCCAGAATCCGACGGGACAGAGCAACTATGGCTACACCTTC. Protein: CASSQNPTGQSNYGYTF.

The chain uses TRBV27 and TRBJ2-5; 10 bases are a match to TRBD2. The trim removed 7 bases at V and 4 bases at J, leaving 12 bases unmatched. The CDR3 covers 16 residues. Germline loops: CDR1 MNHEY, CDR2 SMNVEV (reference sequence). CDR3 DNA: TGTGCCAGCACCCGTAGGGTTAGCGGGGGGTCAGAGACCCAGTACTTC. This encodes CASTRRVSGGSETQYF.

CDR3 in amino acids: CASGRSYEQYF. The CDR3 nucleotides read TGTGCCAGCGGCAGATCCTACGAGCAGTACTTC. The J gene is TRBJ2-7, the V gene TRBV11-2; D is undetermined. Germline values: CDR1 SGHAT, CDR2 FQNNGV. The CDR3 is 11 residues long. V shed 8 bases and J shed 1 base, with 6 bases lying between them.

V and J are TRBV4-1 and TRBJ1-4; 9 bases fit TRBD1. Trimming took 3 bases from V and 6 from J; bases not matched to a gene: 2. From germline, CDR1 is MGHRA and CDR2 YSYEKL. The CDR3 covers 14 residues. The chain's CDR3 is CASSQGQGDEKLFF. The CDR3 nucleotides are TGCGCCAGCAGCCAGGGACAGGGAGATGAAAAACTGTTTTTT.

This rearrangement joins TRBV4-1 to TRBJ1-2, with D perhaps TRBD1 (6 bases). CDR1 is MGHRA, CDR2 YSYEKL, per germline. With 4 bases removed from V and 5 bases from J, the gap between germline ends came to 17 bases. The CDR3 is made up of 15 amino acids. The CDR3 DNA is TGCGCCAGCAGCCCCCGGACAGCGGGGGGATATGGCTACACCTTC. Encoded protein: CASSPRTAGGYGYTF.

The sample holds a few counts of this clone. This sample also contains other DNA sequences that code for the same CDR3. The chain combines TRBV4-1 with TRBJ2-2; TRBD1 aligns across 9 bases. Germline loops: CDR1 MGHRA, CDR2 YSYEKL. V lost 3 bases and J lost 8; bases outside the gene matches: 7. This CDR3 has 15 amino acids. Here the CDR3 DNA reads TGCGCCAGCAGCCAGGACAGGGGTTCCATAGGGGAGCTGTTTTTT. Translation gives CASSQDRGSIGELFF.